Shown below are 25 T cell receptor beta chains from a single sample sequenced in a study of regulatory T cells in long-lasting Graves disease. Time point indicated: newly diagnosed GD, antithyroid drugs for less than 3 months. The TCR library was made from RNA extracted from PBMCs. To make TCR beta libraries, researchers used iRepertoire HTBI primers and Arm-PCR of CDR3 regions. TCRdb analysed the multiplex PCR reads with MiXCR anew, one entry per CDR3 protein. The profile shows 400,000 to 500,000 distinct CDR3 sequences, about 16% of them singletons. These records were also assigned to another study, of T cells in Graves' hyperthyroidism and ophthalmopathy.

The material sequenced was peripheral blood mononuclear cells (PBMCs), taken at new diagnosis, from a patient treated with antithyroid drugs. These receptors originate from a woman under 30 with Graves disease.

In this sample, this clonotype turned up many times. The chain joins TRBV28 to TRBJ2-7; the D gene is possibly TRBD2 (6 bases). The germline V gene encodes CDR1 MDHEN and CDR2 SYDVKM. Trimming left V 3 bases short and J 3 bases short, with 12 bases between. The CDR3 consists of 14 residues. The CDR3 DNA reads TGTGCCAGCAGTTTCCGGGAGTTAAGCTACGAGCAGTACTTC. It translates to CASSFRELSYEQYF.

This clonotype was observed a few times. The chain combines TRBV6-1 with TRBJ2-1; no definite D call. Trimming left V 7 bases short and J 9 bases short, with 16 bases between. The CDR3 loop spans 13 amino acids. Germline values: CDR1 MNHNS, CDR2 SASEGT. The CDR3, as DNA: TGTGCCAGCAAAGTAGCAGTCAGAGGTGAGCAGTTCTTC. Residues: CASKVAVRGEQFF.

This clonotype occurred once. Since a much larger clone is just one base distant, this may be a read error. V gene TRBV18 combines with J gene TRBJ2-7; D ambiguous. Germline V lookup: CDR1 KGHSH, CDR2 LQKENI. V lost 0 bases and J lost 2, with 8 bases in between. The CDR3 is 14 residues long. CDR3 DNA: TGTGCCAGCTCACCACCGCTCAAACCCTACGAGCAGTACTTC. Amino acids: CASSPPLKPYEQYF.

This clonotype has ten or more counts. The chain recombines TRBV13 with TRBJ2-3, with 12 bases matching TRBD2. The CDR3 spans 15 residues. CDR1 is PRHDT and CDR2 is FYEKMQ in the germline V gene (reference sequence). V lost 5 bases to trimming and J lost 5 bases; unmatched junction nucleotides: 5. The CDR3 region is CASSTPGLAGDTQYF. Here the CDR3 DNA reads TGTGCCAGCAGCACACCGGGACTAGCGGGAGATACGCAGTATTTT.

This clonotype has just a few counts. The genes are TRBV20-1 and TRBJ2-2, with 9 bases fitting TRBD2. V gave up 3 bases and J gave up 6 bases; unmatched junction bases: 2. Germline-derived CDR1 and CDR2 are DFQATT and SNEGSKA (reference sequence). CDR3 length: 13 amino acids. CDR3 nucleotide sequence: TGCAGTGCTAGCCTAGCGGGATCCGGGGAGCTGTTTTTT. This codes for CSASLAGSGELFF.

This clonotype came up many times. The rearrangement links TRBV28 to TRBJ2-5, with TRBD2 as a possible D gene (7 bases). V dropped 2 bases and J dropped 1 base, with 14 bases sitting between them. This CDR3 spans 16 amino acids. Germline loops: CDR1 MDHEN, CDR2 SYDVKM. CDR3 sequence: CASSLGEGGSQETQYF. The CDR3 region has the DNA TGTGCCAGCAGTTTAGGGGAGGGGGGATCCCAAGAGACCCAGTACTTC. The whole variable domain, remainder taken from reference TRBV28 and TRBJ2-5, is DVKVTQSSRYLVKRTGEKVFLECVQDMDHENMFWYRQDPGLGLRLIYFSYDVKMKEKGDIPEGYSVSREKKERFSLILESASTNQTSMYLCASSLGEGGSQETQYFGPGTRLLVL.

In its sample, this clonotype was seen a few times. This CDR3 is CASSLNMGTGELFF. CDR3 DNA: TGTGCCAGCAGCTTAAATATGGGCACCGGGGAGCTGTTTTTT. The genes are TRBV7-3 and TRBJ2-2; D ambiguous. With 1 base removed from V and 4 bases from J, the gap between germline ends came to 7 bases. The CDR3 totals 14 residues. Germline assignment: CDR1 SGHTA and CDR2 FQGTGA.

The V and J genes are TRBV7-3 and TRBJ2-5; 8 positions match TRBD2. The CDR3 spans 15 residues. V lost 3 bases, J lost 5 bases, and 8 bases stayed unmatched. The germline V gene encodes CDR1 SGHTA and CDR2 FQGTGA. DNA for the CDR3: TGTGCCAGCAGCTTCCTGGGACTAGAGGCTGAGACCCAGTACTTC. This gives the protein CASSFLGLEAETQYF.

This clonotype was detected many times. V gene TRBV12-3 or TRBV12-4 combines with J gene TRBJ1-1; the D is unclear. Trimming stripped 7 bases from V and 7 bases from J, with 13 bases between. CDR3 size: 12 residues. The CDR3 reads CASMVRGGEAFF. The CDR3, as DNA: TGTGCCAGCATGGTTAGAGGAGGTGAAGCTTTCTTT.

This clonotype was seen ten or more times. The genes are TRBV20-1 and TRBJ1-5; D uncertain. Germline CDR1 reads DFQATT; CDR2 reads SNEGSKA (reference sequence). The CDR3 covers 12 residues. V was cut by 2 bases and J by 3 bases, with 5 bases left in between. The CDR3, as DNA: TGCAGTGCTAGACCCCACAATCAGCCCCAGCATTTT. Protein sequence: CSARPHNQPQHF.

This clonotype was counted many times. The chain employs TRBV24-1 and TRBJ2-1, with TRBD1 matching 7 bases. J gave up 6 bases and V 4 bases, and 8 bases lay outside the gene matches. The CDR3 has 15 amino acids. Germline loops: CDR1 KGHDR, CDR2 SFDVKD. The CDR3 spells CATSDLGQVSNEQFF. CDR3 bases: TGTGCCACCAGTGACCTCGGACAGGTTAGCAATGAGCAGTTCTTC.

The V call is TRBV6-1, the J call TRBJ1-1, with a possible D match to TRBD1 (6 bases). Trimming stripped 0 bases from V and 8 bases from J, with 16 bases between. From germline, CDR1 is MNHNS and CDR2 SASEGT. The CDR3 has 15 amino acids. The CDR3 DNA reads TGTGCCAGCAGTGAAGCAGGGGGGCAGGGTAGAGAAGCTTTCTTT. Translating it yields CASSEAGGQGREAFF.

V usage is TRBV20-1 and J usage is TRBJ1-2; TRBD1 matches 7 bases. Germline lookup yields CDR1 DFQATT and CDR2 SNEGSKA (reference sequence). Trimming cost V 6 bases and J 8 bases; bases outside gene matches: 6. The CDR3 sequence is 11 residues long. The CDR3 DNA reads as TGCAGTGCCGTGGACAGGAGCGGCTACACCTTC. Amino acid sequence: CSAVDRSGYTF.

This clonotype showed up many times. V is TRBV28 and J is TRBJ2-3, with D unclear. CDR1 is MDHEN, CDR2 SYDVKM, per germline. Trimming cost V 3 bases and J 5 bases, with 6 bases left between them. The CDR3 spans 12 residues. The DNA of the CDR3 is TGTGCCAGCAGTTTTCCCGAAGATACGCAGTATTTT. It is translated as CASSFPEDTQYF. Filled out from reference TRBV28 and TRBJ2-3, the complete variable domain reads DVKVTQSSRYLVKRTGEKVFLECVQDMDHENMFWYRQDPGLGLRLIYFSYDVKMKEKGDIPEGYSVSREKKERFSLILESASTNQTSMYLCASSFPEDTQYFGPGTRLTVL.

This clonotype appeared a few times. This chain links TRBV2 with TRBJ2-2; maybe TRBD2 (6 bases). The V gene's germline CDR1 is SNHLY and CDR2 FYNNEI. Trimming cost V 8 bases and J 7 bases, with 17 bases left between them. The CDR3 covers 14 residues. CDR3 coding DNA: TGTGCCAGCTGCGGGACCACCCCCAGCGGGGAGCTGTTTTTT. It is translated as CASCGTTPSGELFF.

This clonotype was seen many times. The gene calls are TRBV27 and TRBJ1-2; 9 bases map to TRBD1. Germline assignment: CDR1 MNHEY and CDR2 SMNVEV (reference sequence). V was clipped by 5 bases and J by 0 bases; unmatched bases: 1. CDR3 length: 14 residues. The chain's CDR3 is CASSRDRANYGYTF. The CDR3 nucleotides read TGTGCCAGCAGTCGGGACAGGGCTAACTATGGCTACACCTTC.

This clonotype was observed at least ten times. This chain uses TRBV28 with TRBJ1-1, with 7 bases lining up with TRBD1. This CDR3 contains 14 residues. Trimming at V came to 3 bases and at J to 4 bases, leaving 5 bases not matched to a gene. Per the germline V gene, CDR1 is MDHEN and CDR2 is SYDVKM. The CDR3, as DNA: TGTGCCAGCAGTTTGGGACAGATTAGCACTGAAGCTTTCTTT. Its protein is CASSLGQISTEAFF.

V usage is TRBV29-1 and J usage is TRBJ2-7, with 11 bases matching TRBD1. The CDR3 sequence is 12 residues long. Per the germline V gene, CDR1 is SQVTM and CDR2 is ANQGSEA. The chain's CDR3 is CSGGDRGGEQYF. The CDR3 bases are TGCAGTGGTGGGGACAGGGGGGGCGAGCAGTACTTC.

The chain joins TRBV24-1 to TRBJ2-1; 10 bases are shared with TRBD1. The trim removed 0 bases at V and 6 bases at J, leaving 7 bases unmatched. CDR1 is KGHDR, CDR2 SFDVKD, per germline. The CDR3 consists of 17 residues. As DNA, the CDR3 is TGTGCCACCAGTGATTTGTCTGTGACAGGGGGCTTCAATGAGCAGTTCTTC. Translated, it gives CATSDLSVTGGFNEQFF.

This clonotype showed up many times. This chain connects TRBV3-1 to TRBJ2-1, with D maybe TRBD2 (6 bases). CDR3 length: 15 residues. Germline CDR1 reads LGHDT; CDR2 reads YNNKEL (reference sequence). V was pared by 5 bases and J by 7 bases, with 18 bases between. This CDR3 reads CASSGSGGAGNEQFF. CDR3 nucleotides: TGTGCCAGCAGCGGAAGCGGCGGGGCGGGGAATGAGCAGTTCTTC.

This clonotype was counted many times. As DNA, the CDR3 is TGTGCCAGCCGCTTGGACCTCCCGCGGGATACGCAGTATTTT. Translated: CASRLDLPRDTQYF. V and J are TRBV6-1 and TRBJ2-3; no definite D call. CDR1 and CDR2 (germline): MNHNS, SASEGT. The ends were cut back, 8 bases at V and 6 bases at J, with 18 bases in the middle. This CDR3 comprises 14 residues.

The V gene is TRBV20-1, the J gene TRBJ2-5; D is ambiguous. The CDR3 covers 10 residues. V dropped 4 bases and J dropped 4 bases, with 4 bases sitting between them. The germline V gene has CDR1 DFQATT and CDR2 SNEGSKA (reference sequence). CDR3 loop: CSAIRETQYF. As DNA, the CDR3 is TGCAGTGCTATTAGAGAGACCCAGTACTTC.

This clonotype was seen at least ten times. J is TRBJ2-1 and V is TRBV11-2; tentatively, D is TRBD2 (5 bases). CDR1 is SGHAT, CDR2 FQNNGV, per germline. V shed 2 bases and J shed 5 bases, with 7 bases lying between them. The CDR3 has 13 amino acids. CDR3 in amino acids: CASSLSSHNEQFF. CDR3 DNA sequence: TGTGCCAGCAGCTTATCTAGCCACAATGAGCAGTTCTTC.

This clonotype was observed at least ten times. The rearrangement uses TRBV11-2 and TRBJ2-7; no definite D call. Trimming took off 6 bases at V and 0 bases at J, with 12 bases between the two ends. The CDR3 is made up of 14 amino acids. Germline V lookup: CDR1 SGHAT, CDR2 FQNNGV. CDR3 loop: CASRRWQDSYEQYF. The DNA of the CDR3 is TGTGCCAGCAGAAGGTGGCAGGACTCCTACGAGCAGTACTTC.

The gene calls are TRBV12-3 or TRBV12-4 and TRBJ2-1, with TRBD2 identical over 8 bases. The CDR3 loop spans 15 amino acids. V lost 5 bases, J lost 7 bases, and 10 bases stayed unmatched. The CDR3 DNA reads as TGTGCCAGCAGTCAAGCGGGAGTCTTAGGGAATGAGCAGTTCTTC. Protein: CASSQAGVLGNEQFF.